What follows are 25 T cell receptor beta chains derived from one specimen sequenced in a study of blood T cells in healthy people across ages. The use of a sample-barcoded 5' primer and a J-beta primer mix characterized a second PCR of roughly 7 to 11 cycles. TCRdb re-derived calls from the 5' RACE reads in MiXCR, one entry per CDR3 protein. The sample has 550,000 to 650,000 distinct CDR3 sequences, about a quarter seen once. These data were likewise used in another study, on T cells of mothers and their children.

Source material: blood. The receptor source for this set is a boy younger than 10 in good health.

This clonotype has a handful of counts. The gene calls are TRBV20-1 and TRBJ1-3; the D is unclear. Germline CDR1 is DFQATT and CDR2 is SNEGSKA (reference sequence). The CDR3 is 11 residues long. V lost 7 bases to trimming and J lost 3 bases, with 7 bases between them. The CDR3 region is CSVTHGNTIYF. The CDR3 bases are TGCAGTGTTACCCATGGAAACACCATATATTTT.

V and J are TRBV19 and TRBJ2-1, with 8 nucleotides matching TRBD2. Germline lookup yields CDR1 LNHDA and CDR2 SQIVND (reference sequence). V trimming: 5 bases; J trimming: 7 bases; junction bases outside the gene matches: 13. The CDR3 has 16 residues. CDR3 protein: CASSPTYRGGRNEQFF. The CDR3, as DNA: TGTGCCAGTAGTCCAACCTATCGGGGCGGGAGGAATGAGCAGTTCTTC.

V gene TRBV19 combines with J gene TRBJ2-1; no clear D. CDR1 is LNHDA, CDR2 SQIVND, per germline (reference sequence). This CDR3 comprises 12 residues. Trimming removed 0 bases at V and 8 bases at J, with 5 bases between. The DNA for the CDR3 is TGTGCCAGTAGTATAGATTGGGATGAGCAGTTCTTC. Its translation: CASSIDWDEQFF.

The chain has TRBV6-5 and TRBJ1-3; 9 positions agree with TRBD1. V dropped 5 bases and J dropped 2; count of bases not matched to a gene: 4. This CDR3 has 15 residues. Germline CDR1 reads MNHEY; CDR2 reads SVGAGI. The CDR3 sequence is CASSRGQGTGNTIYF. The DNA for the CDR3 is TGTGCCAGCAGTCGCGGACAGGGGACTGGAAACACCATATATTTT.

This clonotype has more than one count but fewer than ten. The chain links TRBV29-1 to TRBJ1-1; D is possibly TRBD1 (6 bases). The V gene's germline CDR1 is SQVTM and CDR2 ANQGSEA. The CDR3 runs 13 residues. Deletions cut 8 bases from V and 7 bases from J, with 20 bases between. CDR3 loop: CSSKWGQGNEAFF. CDR3 bases: TGCAGCTCAAAATGGGGGCAGGGGAATGAAGCTTTCTTT.

This clonotype was seen a handful of times. This chain links TRBV6-2 or TRBV6-3 with TRBJ2-6; D not resolved. Trimming cost V 2 bases and J 0 bases, with 5 bases left between them. Germline V gene data show CDR1 as MNHEY and CDR2 as SVGEGT. The CDR3 has 15 amino acids. This CDR3 is CASSYDPSGANVLTF. CDR3 nucleotides: TGTGCCAGCAGTTACGACCCCTCTGGGGCCAACGTCCTGACTTTC.

V usage is TRBV7-9 and J usage is TRBJ2-5; D is uncertain. This CDR3 contains 14 residues. Germline CDR1 SEHNR, CDR2 FQNEAQ (reference sequence). The germline V and J ends were trimmed by 6 bases and 2 bases, with 13 bases remaining between them. The CDR3 spells CASRRSAEQETQYF. The CDR3, as DNA: TGTGCCAGCAGGAGGTCAGCAGAGCAAGAGACCCAGTACTTC.

The chain combines TRBV7-9 with TRBJ1-5; no firm D call. V was pared by 5 bases and J by 2 bases, with 16 bases between. Germline CDR1 SEHNR, CDR2 FQNEAQ (reference sequence). The length of the CDR3 is 16 residues. DNA for the CDR3: TGTGCCAGCAGCCCTATTCTTGGAGGTGGCAATCAGCCCCAGCATTTT. Residues: CASSPILGGGNQPQHF.

This clonotype has only a few counts. The chain has TRBV6-1 and TRBJ2-2; 8 bases map to TRBD1. This CDR3 comprises 17 residues. The germline CDR1 and CDR2 sequences are MNHNS and SASEGT. Germline trimming cut 6 bases from V and 0 bases from J; bases unmatched to any gene: 9. The CDR3 nucleotides are TGTGCCAGCAGGGGGGACAGGAACTTATCGAACACCGGGGAGCTGTTTTTT. Amino acids: CASRGDRNLSNTGELFF.

This clonotype was detected a few times. The chain has TRBV10-3 and TRBJ2-2, with D perhaps matching TRBD2 (6 bases). Per germline, CDR1 ENHRY and CDR2 SYGVKD. With 1 base removed from V and 6 bases from J, the gap between germline ends came to 6 bases. The CDR3 spans 13 residues. The CDR3, as DNA: TGTGCCATCAGTGAGTTAGCGGCCGGGGAGCTGTTTTTT. Its translation is CAISELAAGELFF.

This clonotype turned up a few times. The chain is built from TRBV18 and TRBJ2-5; D remains ambiguous. With the DNA end fitting TRBJ2-7 better, the J assignment may be wrong. Germline V gene data show CDR1 as KGHSH and CDR2 as LQKENI. There are 12 residues in the CDR3. In DNA form, the CDR3 reads TGTGCCAGCTCACCGGCCGGCGACGAGCAGTACTTC. Residues: CASSPAGDEQYF.

V is TRBV29-1 and J is TRBJ1-1; D is ambiguous. This CDR3 spans 13 amino acids. Trimming removed 1 base at V and 4 bases at J, with 10 bases between. Germline V gene lookup returns CDR1 SQVTM and CDR2 ANQGSEA. The CDR3 sequence: CSVEGQVGTEAFF. In DNA, the CDR3 is TGCAGCGTTGAAGGACAAGTGGGCACTGAAGCTTTCTTT.

The chain recombines TRBV6-2 or TRBV6-3 with TRBJ2-5; 13 bases agree with TRBD2. J was trimmed by 4 bases and V by 5 bases; bases with no gene match: 7. Germline-derived CDR1 and CDR2 are MNHEY and SVGEGT. The CDR3 runs to 16 residues. In nucleotides, the CDR3 is TGTGCCAGCAGTACCCGGACTAGCGGGAGCTCAGAGACCCAGTACTTC. This codes for CASSTRTSGSSETQYF.

This chain uses TRBV7-9 with TRBJ1-1; 10 bases are a match to TRBD1. This CDR3 is 18 amino acids long. The V gene end was trimmed by 5 bases and the J gene end by 1 base; junction bases not matched to a gene: 13. Germline V CDR1 and CDR2: SEHNR, FQNEAQ (reference sequence). The CDR3 region is CASSPTPGTGAENTEAFF. The DNA of the CDR3 is TGTGCCAGCAGCCCCACACCCGGGACAGGGGCCGAGAACACTGAAGCTTTCTTT.

The rearrangement links TRBV5-6 to TRBJ2-1; 9 bases align to TRBD2. V was pared by 4 bases and J by 5 bases, with 16 bases of the junction left unmatched. This CDR3 spans 18 amino acids. CDR1 and CDR2 from the germline V gene are SGHDT and YYEEEE. The CDR3 loop reads CASSPHFQATSGHNEQFF. DNA of the CDR3: TGTGCCAGCAGCCCGCACTTCCAGGCGACTAGCGGTCACAATGAGCAGTTCTTC.

The chain recombines TRBV30 with TRBJ2-5, with 14 bases lining up with TRBD2. The closer fit of TRBJ2-1 to the DNA end suggests the J call may be wrong. Germline V gives CDR1 GTSNPN, CDR2 SVGIG (reference sequence). The length of the CDR3 is 15 residues. CDR3 residues: CAWSTTSGGAHEQFF. In DNA, the CDR3 is TGTGCCTGGAGTACGACTAGCGGGGGGGCCCATGAGCAGTTCTTC.

The V and J genes are TRBV27 and TRBJ2-7, with D possibly called TRBD1 or TRBD2 (6 bases each). Trimming removed 3 bases at V and 3 bases at J, with 12 bases between. The germline gives CDR1 MNHEY, CDR2 SMNVEV (reference sequence). The CDR3 has 14 residues. CDR3 sequence reads: CASSLKGGGYEQYF. The CDR3 DNA reads as TGTGCCAGCAGTTTGAAGGGGGGAGGCTACGAGCAGTACTTC.

The chain is built from TRBV7-6 and TRBJ2-6; D remains unclear. This CDR3 spans 17 amino acids. Trimming shortened V by 5 bases and J by 0 bases, and 14 bases separated the two germline ends. The germline gives CDR1 SGHVS, CDR2 FNYEAQ. CDR3 DNA sequence: TGTGCCAGCAGCCCCCGGGTAGGGAACTCTGGGGCCAACGTCCTGACTTTC. This gives the protein CASSPRVGNSGANVLTF.

This clonotype has just a few counts. The V and J genes are TRBV28 and TRBJ2-6, with TRBD1 as a possible D gene (5 bases). CDR3 size: 15 residues. Trimming removed 4 bases at V and 1 base at J, with 8 bases between. Germline assignment: CDR1 MDHEN and CDR2 SYDVKM. The CDR3 region is CASSSRVSGANVLTF. In DNA form, the CDR3 reads TGTGCCAGCAGTTCCAGGGTATCTGGGGCCAACGTCCTGACTTTC.

A single count supports this clonotype. The V gene is TRBV4-1, the J gene TRBJ1-4; 12 positions agree with TRBD1. The V gene's germline CDR1 is MGHRA and CDR2 YSYEKL. This CDR3 region has 16 residues. V shed 3 bases, J shed 10 bases, and the junction held 9 bases outside the gene matches. In DNA, the CDR3 is TGCGCCAGCAGCCAGGCGGGACAGGGGGCGACGCGAAAACTGTTTTTT. Translating gives CASSQAGQGATRKLFF.

The chain recombines TRBV7-9 with TRBJ1-4, with 9 bases aligning to TRBD1. The CDR3 has 14 residues. Germline V lookup: CDR1 SEHNR, CDR2 FQNEAQ (reference sequence). V was pared by 5 bases and J by 7 bases, with 5 bases of the junction left unmatched. The CDR3 nucleotides read TGTGCCAGCAGCGCCGACAGGGGGGGTGAAAAACTGTTTTTT. Protein product: CASSADRGGEKLFF.

The J gene is TRBJ2-1, the V gene TRBV10-3, with TRBD1 identical over 8 bases. The germline V gene has CDR1 ENHRY and CDR2 SYGVKD. The ends lost 4 bases at V and 7 bases at J; junction bases unmatched: 3. There are 13 residues in the CDR3. This chain's CDR3 is CAISGRQGNEQFF. DNA for the CDR3: TGTGCCATCAGTGGGAGACAGGGGAATGAGCAGTTCTTC.

This chain's CDR3 is CASSLSALGSYNEQFF. The DNA of the CDR3 is TGTGCCAGCAGCTTATCAGCCCTGGGCTCCTACAATGAGCAGTTCTTC. The chain recombines TRBV11-2 with TRBJ2-1; D ambiguous. From germline, CDR1 is SGHAT and CDR2 FQNNGV. CDR3 size: 16 residues. Trimming took 2 bases from V and 0 from J, leaving 11 bases between them.

The V and J genes are TRBV12-3 or TRBV12-4 and TRBJ2-1, with TRBD2 matching 13 bases. The CDR3 is 18 amino acids. V was clipped by 7 bases and J by 5 bases; unmatched bases: 14. This chain's CDR3 is CASTDYRLAGGLNNEQFF. As DNA, the CDR3 is TGTGCCAGCACCGATTACCGACTAGCGGGAGGCCTTAACAATGAGCAGTTCTTC.

A word on this clonotype: This is likely an artifact of a read error, given a far larger clone one base away. The chain employs TRBV7-2 and TRBJ2-5; 9 bases map to TRBD1. The CDR3 has 14 amino acids. V dropped 5 bases and J dropped 11; count of bases not matched to a gene: 12. Germline CDR1 SGHTA, CDR2 FQGNSA. CDR3 sequence (DNA): TGTGCCAGCAGCCCCGGGACAGGGTCCTACGGGCAGTACTTC. Residues: CASSPGTGSYGQYF.